The 30 T cell receptor beta chains presented below share a single source sample, sequenced in a study of blood T cell repertoires in COVID-19. The data were produced by immunoSEQ multiplex PCR, yet TCRdb's version contains in-frame clones alone and is incomplete. The repertoire holds 100,000 or so clones, with about 86% as singletons. The sequenced sample consisted of peripheral blood. The receptors come from a woman in her fifties or sixties in a cohort sampled during active or convalescent COVID-19.

The genes are TRBV5-4 and TRBJ1-2; TRBD1 matches 11 bases. The CDR3 is made up of 15 amino acids. Per the germline V gene, CDR1 is SGHNT and CDR2 is YYREEE (reference sequence). Trimming took 3 bases from V and 2 from J; bases not matched to a gene: 3. CDR3 sequence: CASSSGQGANYGYTF. The CDR3 DNA reads TGTGCCAGCAGCTCTGGACAGGGGGCGAACTATGGCTACACCTTC.

The V and J genes are TRBV7-9 and TRBJ1-2, with 7 bases lining up with TRBD1. V was clipped by 4 bases and J by 8 bases; unmatched bases: 16. Looked up from germline, CDR1 is SEHNR and CDR2 is FQNEAQ (reference sequence). The CDR3 totals 16 residues. Here the CDR3 reads CASSSTDRPRVSGYTF. DNA of the CDR3: TGTGCCAGCAGCTCCACGGACAGGCCCCGGGTGTCGGGCTACACCTTC.

V gene TRBV3-1 (or the pseudogene TRBV3-2) combines with J gene TRBJ2-1; perhaps TRBD2 as D (6 bases). CDR3 length: 16 residues. Germline loops: CDR1 LGHDT, CDR2 YNNKEL (reference sequence). V was clipped by 0 bases and J by 4 bases, with 13 bases between them. The CDR3 bases are TGTGCCAGCAGCCAAGACTTCGGGAGAAAATACAATGAGCAGTTCTTC. It encodes CASSQDFGRKYNEQFF.

This chain uses TRBV9 with TRBJ1-2, with TRBD1 matching over 11 bases. The junction had 9 bases not matched to a gene; V was cut back by 4 bases and J by 4 bases. The CDR3 covers 16 residues. CDR1 and CDR2 (germline): SGDLS, YYNGEE. The CDR3 spells CASSIWDRGLGYGYTF. The CDR3 DNA sequence: TGTGCCAGCAGCATCTGGGACAGGGGGTTGGGCTATGGCTACACCTTC.

This chain joins TRBV19 and TRBJ1-2; the D gene is possibly TRBD1 (6 bases). In germline, CDR1 is LNHDA, CDR2 SQIVND (reference sequence). Trimming took 6 bases from V and 12 from J, leaving 29 bases between them. CDR3 length: 16 amino acids. The CDR3 sequence is CASRAGQTYALRGHTF. In nucleotides, the CDR3 is TGTGCCAGTAGGGCCGGACAGACTTACGCACTCCGGGGCCACACCTTC.

V and J are TRBV27 and TRBJ1-6; no firm D call. In germline, CDR1 is MNHEY, CDR2 SMNVEV (reference sequence). The CDR3 length is 14 residues. Trimming pared 2 bases from V and 5 bases from J, leaving 7 bases between. The CDR3 region is CASSLATNNSPLHF. The CDR3, as DNA: TGTGCCAGCAGTTTAGCGACTAATAATTCACCCCTCCACTTT.

As DNA, the CDR3 is TGTGCCAGCAGCCTCGGACAGGGCCTTTACAATGAGCAGTTCTTC. Residues: CASSLGQGLYNEQFF. This sequence joins TRBV7-8 and TRBJ2-1; 8 positions match TRBD1. The CDR3 totals 15 residues. J lost 4 bases, V lost 5 bases, and 7 bases had no gene match. The germline gives CDR1 SGHVS, CDR2 FQNEAQ.

V usage is TRBV6-5 and J usage is TRBJ1-1; 8 bases agree with TRBD1. CDR1 is MNHEY, CDR2 SVGAGI, per germline. The length of the CDR3 is 16 residues. Trimming cost V 1 base and J 5 bases; bases outside gene matches: 9. CDR3 sequence reads: CASSYFPGQAGTEAFF. The CDR3 DNA sequence: TGTGCCAGCAGTTACTTCCCGGGACAGGCTGGAACTGAAGCTTTCTTT.

The chain combines TRBV19 with TRBJ1-6; 7 bases map to TRBD1. Germline loops: CDR1 LNHDA, CDR2 SQIVND (reference sequence). This CDR3 is built from 13 residues. Trimming at V came to 9 bases and at J to 7 bases, leaving 6 bases not matched to a gene. The CDR3 loop reads CASRDSRNSPLHF. As DNA, the CDR3 is TGTGCCAGCAGGGACAGTAGAAATTCACCCCTCCACTTT.

This chain links TRBV10-3 with TRBJ1-6, with 9 bases aligning to TRBD1. The V gene end was trimmed by 6 bases and the J gene end by 6 bases; junction bases not matched to a gene: 9. CDR1 ENHRY and CDR2 SYGVKD come from the germline V gene. This CDR3 comprises 16 residues. The CDR3 region is CAIRDTGGLGNSPLHF. Written as DNA, the CDR3 is TGTGCCATCAGGGACACAGGGGGCTTAGGTAATTCACCCCTCCACTTT.

This clone was seen just once. The chain has TRBV7-2 and TRBJ2-5, with 12 bases aligning to TRBD2. The trim removed 0 bases at V and 5 bases at J, leaving 4 bases unmatched. The CDR3 contains 16 residues. Germline CDR1 SGHTA, CDR2 FQGNSA. In DNA form, the CDR3 reads TGTGCCAGCAGCTTAGCGGCTAGCGGGGGGGTCGAGACCCAGTACTTC. Translating gives CASSLAASGGVETQYF.

The V and J genes are TRBV14 and TRBJ2-7; TRBD1 is a possible D gene (7 bases). Germline CDR1 is SGHDN and CDR2 is FVKESK. This CDR3 region has 16 residues. With 4 bases removed from V and 4 bases from J, the gap between germline ends came to 20 bases. CDR3 DNA sequence: TGTGCCAGCAGCCTCACCGACCGGAGGGGACAGTACGAGCAGTACTTC. This codes for CASSLTDRRGQYEQYF.

The chain joins TRBV5-1 to TRBJ2-3; a weak D match, TRBD1 (5 bases). Trimming took off 5 bases at V and 1 base at J, with 8 bases between the two ends. Germline V CDR1 and CDR2: SGHRS, YFSETQ. This CDR3 is built from 13 residues. The CDR3 DNA reads TGCGCCAGCAGGGGGCAGGGCACAGATACGCAGTATTTT. This sequence encodes CASRGQGTDTQYF.

Here the CDR3 reads CASSPLRGSYNEQFF. The CDR3 nucleotides are TGTGCCAGCAGTCCGTTGCGGGGCTCCTACAATGAGCAGTTCTTC. V is TRBV5-5 and J is TRBJ2-1, with D possibly TRBD2 on 6 matching bases. The germline gives CDR1 SGHKS, CDR2 YYEKEE (reference sequence). V shed 5 bases and J shed 0 bases, with 12 bases lying between them. CDR3 length equals 15 residues. Filled out from reference TRBV5-5 and TRBJ2-1, the complete variable domain reads DAGVTQSPTHLIKTRGQQVTLRCSPISGHKSVSWYQQVLGQGPQFIFQYYEKEERGRGNFPDRFSARQFPNYSSELNVNALLLGDSALYLCASSPLRGSYNEQFFGPGTRLTVL.

This rearrangement joins TRBV6-5 to TRBJ1-5; tentative D call: TRBD1 (5 bases). Trimming removed 5 bases from V and 7 bases from J, with 12 bases in between. Per the germline V gene, CDR1 is MNHEY and CDR2 is SVGAGI. The CDR3 loop spans 13 amino acids. This chain's CDR3 is CASSLRGSQPQHF. The CDR3 DNA is TGTGCCAGCAGTCTTAGGGGAAGCCAGCCCCAGCATTTT.

The rearrangement joins TRBV28 to TRBJ2-3, with a weak D call TRBD2 (5 bases). Trimming left V 8 bases short and J 1 base short, with 19 bases between. The CDR3 is 16 amino acids. Germline lookup yields CDR1 MDHEN and CDR2 SYDVKM. The CDR3 nucleotides are TGTGCCAGCCCTCCCGGAGAGGGTCTGCGCACAGATACGCAGTATTTT. Translation: CASPPGEGLRTDTQYF.

CDR3 DNA: TGTGCCAGCAGCCGCGGGACCCCCTTGTACCGGGAGACCCAGTACTTC. This translates into CASSRGTPLYRETQYF. This rearrangement joins TRBV3-1 (or the pseudogene TRBV3-2) to TRBJ2-5; perhaps TRBD2 as D (6 bases). The CDR3 consists of 16 residues. Germline lookup yields CDR1 LGHDT and CDR2 YNNKEL (reference sequence). Trimming removed 4 bases from V and 5 bases from J, with 20 bases in between.

This chain connects TRBV19 to TRBJ2-7; D uncertain. Germline CDR1 reads LNHDA; CDR2 reads SQIVND (reference sequence). Trimming removed 6 bases from V and 2 bases from J, with 11 bases in between. The CDR3 is made up of 13 amino acids. CDR3 DNA sequence: TGTGCCAGTAGAACGACTGATACCTACGAGCAGTACTTC. Protein: CASRTTDTYEQYF.

This chain links TRBV5-1 with TRBJ2-6; D unclear. CDR3 length: 16 amino acids. The V end lost 7 bases, the J end lost 0 bases, and 14 bases lay between the germline ends. In germline, CDR1 is SGHRS, CDR2 YFSETQ. The CDR3 DNA is TGCGCCAGCGTACAACTCTCTAGCTCTGGGGCCAACGTCCTGACTTTC. Protein sequence: CASVQLSSSGANVLTF.

The genes are TRBV27 and TRBJ2-2, with a tentative D call TRBD1 (7 bases). This CDR3 contains 15 residues. Looked up from germline, CDR1 is MNHEY and CDR2 is SMNVEV (reference sequence). V was clipped by 5 bases and J by 5 bases, with 15 bases between them. CDR3 residues: CASSPRDSLTGELFF. CDR3 sequence (DNA): TGTGCCAGCAGTCCGCGGGACAGCTTAACCGGGGAGCTGTTTTTT.

The J gene is TRBJ1-1, the V gene TRBV12-3 or TRBV12-4; 8 bases match TRBD1. Losses at the gene ends were 10 bases for V and 3 bases for J; bases not matched to a gene: 7. The CDR3 length is 13 residues. The CDR3 DNA follows: TGTGCCAACACAGGACAGGGAGACACTGAAGCTTTCTTT. Translated, it gives CANTGQGDTEAFF.

This clone has just a few counts. The chain is built from TRBV6-5 and TRBJ2-2; 11 nucleotides match TRBD2. The CDR3 has 15 amino acids. CDR1 and CDR2 from the germline V gene are MNHEY and SVGAGI. Germline trimming cut 7 bases from V and 5 bases from J; bases unmatched to any gene: 6. The CDR3 coding sequence is TGTGCCAGCACTATAGCGGGGGGGCGAACCGGGGAGCTGTTTTTT. This translates into CASTIAGGRTGELFF.

The V gene is TRBV5-8, the J gene TRBJ2-2; weak D call: TRBD2 (6 bases). The germline V and J ends were trimmed by 7 bases and 11 bases, with 15 bases remaining between them. The CDR3 spans 12 residues. Germline values: CDR1 SGHTS, CDR2 YDEGEE. Written as DNA, the CDR3 is TGTGCCAGCCGGCGGGACCCAAATGAGCTGTTTTTT. It encodes CASRRDPNELFF.

This clone was seen a handful of times. The CDR3 loop is CASSQGQGAETQYF. The DNA of the CDR3 is TGTGCCAGCAGCCAGGGACAGGGGGCCGAGACCCAGTACTTC. The chain carries TRBV3-1 (or the pseudogene TRBV3-2) and TRBJ2-5; 12 nucleotides line up with TRBD1. Trimming cost V 3 bases and J 5 bases; bases outside gene matches: 1. The germline CDR1 and CDR2 sequences are LGHDT and YNNKEL (reference sequence). The CDR3 is made up of 14 amino acids.

The gene calls are TRBV19 and TRBJ1-2; a possible D gene is TRBD1 (6 bases). Trimming took 5 bases from V and 5 from J, leaving 21 bases between them. Per the germline V gene, CDR1 is LNHDA and CDR2 is SQIVND (reference sequence). The CDR3 covers 16 residues. The DNA of the CDR3 is TGTGCCAGTAGTCTTATGCAGGGGCAGGGATTGTATGGCTACACCTTC. Protein product: CASSLMQGQGLYGYTF.

This clone has only a few counts. The genes are TRBV5-1 and TRBJ2-5; D is possibly TRBD1 (6 bases). Germline V gene sequence: CDR1 SGHRS, CDR2 YFSETQ. This CDR3 region has 15 residues. V lost 4 bases, J lost 4 bases, and 17 bases lay in between. The CDR3 here is CASSPIPTGRETQYF. CDR3 bases: TGCGCCAGCAGCCCCATCCCGACAGGTCGAGAGACCCAGTACTTC.

This clone was recorded only once. The J gene is TRBJ1-6, the V gene TRBV9, with 7 bases identical to TRBD1. The CDR3 loop spans 15 amino acids. After removal of 0 bases from V and 7 bases from J, the junction contained 4 bases not matched to a gene. CDR1 and CDR2 (germline): SGDLS, YYNGEE. The CDR3 region is CASSVAGTANSPLHF. CDR3 DNA: TGTGCCAGCAGCGTAGCTGGGACAGCGAATTCACCCCTCCACTTT.

A single count supports this clone. V gene TRBV11-3 combines with J gene TRBJ2-3, with 8 bases that match TRBD1. CDR1 SGHNT and CDR2 YENEEA come from the germline V gene. The CDR3 is made up of 18 amino acids. After removal of 2 bases from V and 0 bases from J, the junction contained 10 bases not matched to a gene. The CDR3: CASSLPLKDRDSTDTQYF. The CDR3 region has the DNA TGTGCCAGCAGCTTACCACTCAAGGACAGGGACAGCACAGATACGCAGTATTTT.

V and J are TRBV6-5 and TRBJ1-6; D may be TRBD1 (6 bases). In germline, CDR1 is MNHEY, CDR2 SVGAGI. This CDR3 has 15 amino acids. Trimming shortened V by 4 bases and J by 2 bases, and 9 bases separated the two germline ends. The CDR3 loop is CASSLGTTYNSPLHF. CDR3 nucleotides: TGTGCCAGCAGTTTGGGGACAACCTATAATTCACCCCTCCACTTT.

The chain combines TRBV14 with TRBJ2-5; tentatively, D is TRBD1 (5 bases). This CDR3 comprises 13 residues. V gave up 4 bases and J gave up 1 base, with 7 bases separating them. CDR1 is SGHDN and CDR2 is FVKESK in the germline V gene. In nucleotides, the CDR3 is TGTGCCAGCAGCCGAAGGGGCCAAGAGACCCAGTACTTC. Its protein is CASSRRGQETQYF.